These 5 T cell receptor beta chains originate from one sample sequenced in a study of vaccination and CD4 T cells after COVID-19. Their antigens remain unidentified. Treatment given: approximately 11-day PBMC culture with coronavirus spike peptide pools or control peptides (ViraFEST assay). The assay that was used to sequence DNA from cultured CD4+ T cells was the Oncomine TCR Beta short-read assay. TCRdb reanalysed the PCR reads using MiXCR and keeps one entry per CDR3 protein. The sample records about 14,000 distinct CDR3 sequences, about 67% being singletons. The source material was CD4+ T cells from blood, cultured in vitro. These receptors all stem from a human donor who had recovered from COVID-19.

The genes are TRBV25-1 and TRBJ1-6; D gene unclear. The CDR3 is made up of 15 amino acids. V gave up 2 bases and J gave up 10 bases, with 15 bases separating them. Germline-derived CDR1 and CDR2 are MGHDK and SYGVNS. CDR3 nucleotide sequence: TGTGCCAGCAGTGAAACCCGAATCGGATCCTCACCCCTCCACTTT. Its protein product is CASSETRIGSSPLHF.

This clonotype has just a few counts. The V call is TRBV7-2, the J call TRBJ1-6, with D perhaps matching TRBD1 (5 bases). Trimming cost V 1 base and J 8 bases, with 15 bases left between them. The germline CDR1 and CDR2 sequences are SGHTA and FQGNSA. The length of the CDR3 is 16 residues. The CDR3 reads CASSLEVMGTDSPLHF. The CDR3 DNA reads TGTGCCAGCAGCTTAGAGGTGATGGGGACTGATTCACCCCTCCACTTT.

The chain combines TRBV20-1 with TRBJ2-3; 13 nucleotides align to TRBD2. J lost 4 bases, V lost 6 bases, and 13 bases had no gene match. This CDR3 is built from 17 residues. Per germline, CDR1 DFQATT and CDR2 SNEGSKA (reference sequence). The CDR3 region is CSAPGLAGVGGPDTQYF. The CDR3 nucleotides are TGCAGTGCCCCCGGACTAGCGGGAGTCGGCGGGCCAGATACGCAGTATTTT.

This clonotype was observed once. The CDR3 is CSGGGPHGEQYF. CDR3 sequence (DNA): TGCAGCGGAGGGGGGCCCCATGGAGAGCAGTACTTC. The J gene is TRBJ2-7, the V gene TRBV29-1; D is tentatively TRBD1 or TRBD2 (6 bases each). Germline V gives CDR1 SQVTM, CDR2 ANQGSEA. Trimming stripped 7 bases from V and 7 bases from J, with 17 bases between. This CDR3 has 12 residues.

CDR3 sequence: CASSEYGTVVYGYTF. In DNA form, the CDR3 reads TGTGCCAGCAGTGAGTACGGGACAGTCGTCTATGGCTACACCTTC. This chain joins TRBV6-1 and TRBJ1-2; 7 nucleotides match TRBD1. In germline, CDR1 is MNHNS, CDR2 SASEGT. V trimming: 3 bases; J trimming: 4 bases; junction bases outside the gene matches: 8. The CDR3 length is 15 residues.